The clone carrying this T cell receptor (beta chain) was recorded once. The CDR3 contains 15 residues. The J segment lost 4 bases and the V segment lost 4 bases, leaving 4 bases of the junction unmatched. CDR1 is LNHDA and CDR2 is SQIVND in the germline V gene (reference sequence). Produced via immunoSEQ multiplex PCR; TCRdb's table is partial and in-frame only. The table has approximately 75,000 clones, approximately 90% seen once; the top ten hold 0.3% to 0.4%. This record belongs to a study of Tregs in tolerant kidney transplant recipients. This rearrangement joins TRBV19 to TRBJ2-5; 12 nucleotides match TRBD1. This sequence was found in a human donor who received a combined kidney and bone marrow transplant. Sequenced here: Tregs from blood, sampled before the transplant. CDR3 protein: CASSTGTGGGETQYF. The DNA for the CDR3 is TGTGCCAGTAGTACCGGGACAGGGGGCGGAGAGACCCAGTACTTC. Using reference TRBV19 and TRBJ2-5 for the parts outside the CDR3, the full variable domain is DGGITQSPKYLFRKEGQNVTLSCEQNLNHDAMYWYRQDPGQGLRLIYYSQIVNDFQKGDIAEGYSVSREKKESFPLTVTSAQKNPTAFYLCASSTGTGGGETQYFGPGTRLLVL.